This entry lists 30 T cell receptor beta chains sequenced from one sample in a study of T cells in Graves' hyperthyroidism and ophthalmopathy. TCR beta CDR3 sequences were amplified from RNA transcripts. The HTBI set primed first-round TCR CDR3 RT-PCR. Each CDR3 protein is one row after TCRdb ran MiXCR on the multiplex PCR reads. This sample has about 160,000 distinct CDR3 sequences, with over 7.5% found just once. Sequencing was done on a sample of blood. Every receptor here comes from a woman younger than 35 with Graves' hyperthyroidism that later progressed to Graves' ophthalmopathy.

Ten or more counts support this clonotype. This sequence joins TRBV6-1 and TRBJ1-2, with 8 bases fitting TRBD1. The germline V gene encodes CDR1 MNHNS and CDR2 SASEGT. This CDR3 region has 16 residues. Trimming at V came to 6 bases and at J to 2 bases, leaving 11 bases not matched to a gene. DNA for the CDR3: TGTGCCAGCAGGCAAATCCAGGACAGGGTGAACTATGGCTACACCTTC. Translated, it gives CASRQIQDRVNYGYTF.

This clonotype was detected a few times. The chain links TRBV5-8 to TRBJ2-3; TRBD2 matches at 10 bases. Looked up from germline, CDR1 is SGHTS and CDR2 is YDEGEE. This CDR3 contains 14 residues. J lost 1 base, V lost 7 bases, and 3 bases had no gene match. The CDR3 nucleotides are TGTGCCAGCGTACTAGCGGGGCGCACAGATACGCAGTATTTT. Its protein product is CASVLAGRTDTQYF.

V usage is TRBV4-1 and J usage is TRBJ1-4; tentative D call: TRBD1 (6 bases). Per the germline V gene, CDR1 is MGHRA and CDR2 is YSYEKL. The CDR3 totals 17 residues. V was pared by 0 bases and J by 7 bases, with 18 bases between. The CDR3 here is CASSQDLGGTAPEKLFF. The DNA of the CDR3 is TGCGCCAGCAGCCAAGATCTAGGGGGGACGGCTCCTGAAAAACTGTTTTTT.

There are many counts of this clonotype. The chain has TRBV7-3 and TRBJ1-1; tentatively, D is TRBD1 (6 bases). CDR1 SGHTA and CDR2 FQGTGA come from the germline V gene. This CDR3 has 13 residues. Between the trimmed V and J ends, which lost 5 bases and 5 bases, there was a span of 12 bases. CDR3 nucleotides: TGTGCCAGCAGCCCAAACACAGGGACTGAAGCTTTCTTT. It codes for CASSPNTGTEAFF.

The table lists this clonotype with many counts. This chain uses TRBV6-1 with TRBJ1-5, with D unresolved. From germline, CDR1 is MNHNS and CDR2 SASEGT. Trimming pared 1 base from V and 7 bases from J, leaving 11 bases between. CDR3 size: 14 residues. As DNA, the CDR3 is TGTGCCAGCAGTGAAGGAACAGATAGCCAGCCCCAGCATTTT. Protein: CASSEGTDSQPQHF.

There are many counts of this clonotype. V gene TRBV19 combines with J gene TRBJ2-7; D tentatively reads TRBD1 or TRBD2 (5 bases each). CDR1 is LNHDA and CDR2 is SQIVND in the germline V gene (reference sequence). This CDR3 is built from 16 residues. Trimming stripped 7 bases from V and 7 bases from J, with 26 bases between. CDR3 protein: CASKRGGLDRIGEQYF. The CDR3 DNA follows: TGTGCCAGTAAACGGGGCGGTCTCGACCGAATTGGAGAGCAGTACTTC.

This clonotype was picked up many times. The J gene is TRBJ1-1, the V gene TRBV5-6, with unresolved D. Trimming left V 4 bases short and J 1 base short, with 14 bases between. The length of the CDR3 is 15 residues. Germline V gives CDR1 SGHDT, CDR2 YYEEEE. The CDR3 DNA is TGTGCCAGCAGCCCAATCCGGTACGGGAACACTGAAGCTTTCTTT. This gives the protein CASSPIRYGNTEAFF.

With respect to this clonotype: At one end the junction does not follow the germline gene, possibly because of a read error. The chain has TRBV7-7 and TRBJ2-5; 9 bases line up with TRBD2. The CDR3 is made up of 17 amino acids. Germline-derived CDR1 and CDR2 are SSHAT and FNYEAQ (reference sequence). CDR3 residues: CASSLGGVSGGQETQYF. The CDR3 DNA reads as TGTGCTAGCAGCTTAGGAGGAGTTAGCGGGGGTCAAGAGACCCAGTACTTC.

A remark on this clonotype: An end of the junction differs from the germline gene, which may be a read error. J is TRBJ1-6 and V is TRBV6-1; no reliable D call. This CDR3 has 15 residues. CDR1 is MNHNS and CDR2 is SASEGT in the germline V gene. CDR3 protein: CASSRPSSYNPPLHF. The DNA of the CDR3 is TGTGCCAGCAGTCGGCCTAGCTCCTATAATCCACCCCTCCACTTT.

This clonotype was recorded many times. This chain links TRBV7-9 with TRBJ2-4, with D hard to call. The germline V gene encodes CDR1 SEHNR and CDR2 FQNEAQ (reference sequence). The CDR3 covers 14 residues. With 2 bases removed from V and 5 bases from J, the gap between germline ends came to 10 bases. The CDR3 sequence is CASSLPLGENIQYF. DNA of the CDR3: TGTGCCAGCAGCTTACCGCTAGGTGAAAACATTCAGTACTTC.

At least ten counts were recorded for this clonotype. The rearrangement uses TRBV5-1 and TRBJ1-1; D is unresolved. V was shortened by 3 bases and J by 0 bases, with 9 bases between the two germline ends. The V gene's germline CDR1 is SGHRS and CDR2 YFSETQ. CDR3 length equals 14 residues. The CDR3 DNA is TGCGCCAGCAGCTCAGGTGTCATGAACACTGAAGCTTTCTTT. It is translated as CASSSGVMNTEAFF. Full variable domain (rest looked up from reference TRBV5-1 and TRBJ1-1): KAGVTQTPRYLIKTRGQQVTLSCSPISGHRSVSWYQQTPGQGLQFLFEYFSETQRNKGNFPGRFSGRQFSNSRSEMNVSTLELGDSALYLCASSSGVMNTEAFFGQGTRLTVV.

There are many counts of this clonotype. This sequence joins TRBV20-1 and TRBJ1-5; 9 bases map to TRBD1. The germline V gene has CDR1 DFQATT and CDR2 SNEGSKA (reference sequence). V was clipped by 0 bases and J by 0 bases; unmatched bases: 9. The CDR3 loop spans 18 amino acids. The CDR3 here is CSARDPGQGHYSNQPQHF. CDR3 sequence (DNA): TGCAGTGCTAGAGATCCTGGACAGGGGCACTATAGCAATCAGCCCCAGCATTTT.

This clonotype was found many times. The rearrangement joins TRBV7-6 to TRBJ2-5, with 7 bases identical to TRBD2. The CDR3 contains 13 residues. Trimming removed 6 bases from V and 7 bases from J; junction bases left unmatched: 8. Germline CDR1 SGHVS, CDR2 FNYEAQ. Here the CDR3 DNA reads TGTGCCAGCAGTCCCGGACTAGTTTCGACCCAGTACTTC. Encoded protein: CASSPGLVSTQYF.

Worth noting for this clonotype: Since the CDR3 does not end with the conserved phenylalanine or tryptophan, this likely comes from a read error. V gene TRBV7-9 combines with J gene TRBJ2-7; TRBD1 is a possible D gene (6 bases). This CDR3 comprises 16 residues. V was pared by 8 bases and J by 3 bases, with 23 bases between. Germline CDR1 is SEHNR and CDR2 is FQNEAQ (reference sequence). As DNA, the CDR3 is TGTGCCAGCGGCCCTATGGCTGGACAGCATTTCTACGAGCAGTACTCC. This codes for CASGPMAGQHFYEQYS.

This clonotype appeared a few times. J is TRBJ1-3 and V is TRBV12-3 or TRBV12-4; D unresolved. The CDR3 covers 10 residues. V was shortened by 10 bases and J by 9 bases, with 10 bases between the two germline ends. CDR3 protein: CATRGGTIYF. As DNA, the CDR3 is TGTGCCACCCGGGGAGGCACCATATATTTT.

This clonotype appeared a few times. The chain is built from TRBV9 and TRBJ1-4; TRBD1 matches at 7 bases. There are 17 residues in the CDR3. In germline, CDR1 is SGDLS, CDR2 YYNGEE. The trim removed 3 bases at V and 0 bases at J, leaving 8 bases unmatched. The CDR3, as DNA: TGTGCCAGCAGCGCGAGCCGGACAGGACCAACTAATGAAAAACTGTTTTTT. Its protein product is CASSASRTGPTNEKLFF. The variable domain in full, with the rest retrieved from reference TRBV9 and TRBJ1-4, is DSGVTQTPKHLITATGQRVTLRCSPRSGDLSVYWYQQSLDQGLQFLIQYYNGEERAKGNILERFSAQQFPDLHSELNLSSLELGDSALYFCASSASRTGPTNEKLFFGSGTQLSVL.

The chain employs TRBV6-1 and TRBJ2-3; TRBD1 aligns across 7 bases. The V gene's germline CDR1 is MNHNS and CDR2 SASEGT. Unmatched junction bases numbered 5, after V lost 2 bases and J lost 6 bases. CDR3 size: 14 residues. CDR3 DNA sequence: TGTGCCAGCAGTGAAAGGACAGGCGAGGATACGCAGTATTTT. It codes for CASSERTGEDTQYF.

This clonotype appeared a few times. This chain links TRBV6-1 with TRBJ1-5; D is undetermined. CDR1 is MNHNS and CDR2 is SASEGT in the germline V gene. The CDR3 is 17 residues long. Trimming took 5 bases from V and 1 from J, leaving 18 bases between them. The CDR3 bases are TGTGCCAGCAGTTATAGTCCCCGGACTGGGAGCAATCAGCCCCAGCATTTT. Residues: CASSYSPRTGSNQPQHF.

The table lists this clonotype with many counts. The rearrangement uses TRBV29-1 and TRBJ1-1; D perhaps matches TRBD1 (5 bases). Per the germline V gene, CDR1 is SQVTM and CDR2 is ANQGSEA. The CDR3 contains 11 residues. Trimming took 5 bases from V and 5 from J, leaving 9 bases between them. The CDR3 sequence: CSVSRGTEAFF. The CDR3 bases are TGCAGCGTTTCGAGGGGAACTGAAGCTTTCTTT. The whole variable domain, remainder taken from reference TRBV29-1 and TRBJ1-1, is SAVISQKPSRDICQRGTSLTIQCQVDSQVTMMFWYRQQPGQSLTLIATANQGSEATYESGFVIDKFPISRPNLTFSTLTVSNMSPEDSSIYLCSVSRGTEAFFGQGTRLTVV.

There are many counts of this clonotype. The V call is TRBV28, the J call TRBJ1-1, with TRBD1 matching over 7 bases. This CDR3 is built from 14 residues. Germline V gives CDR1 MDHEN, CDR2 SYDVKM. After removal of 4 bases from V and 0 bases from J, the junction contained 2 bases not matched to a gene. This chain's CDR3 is CASSWTGLNTEAFF. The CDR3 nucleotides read TGTGCCAGCAGTTGGACAGGCCTGAACACTGAAGCTTTCTTT. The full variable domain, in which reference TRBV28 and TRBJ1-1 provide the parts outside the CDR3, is DVKVTQSSRYLVKRTGEKVFLECVQDMDHENMFWYRQDPGLGLRLIYFSYDVKMKEKGDIPEGYSVSREKKERFSLILESASTNQTSMYLCASSWTGLNTEAFFGQGTRLTVV.

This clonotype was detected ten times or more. The CDR3: CSVQAGTGYHEQYF. The CDR3 DNA follows: TGCAGCGTTCAGGCGGGGACAGGGTACCACGAGCAGTACTTC. V and J are TRBV29-1 and TRBJ2-7; TRBD1 agrees at 9 bases. Germline lookup yields CDR1 SQVTM and CDR2 ANQGSEA. CDR3 length equals 14 residues. J lost 5 bases, V lost 5 bases, and 10 bases had no gene match.

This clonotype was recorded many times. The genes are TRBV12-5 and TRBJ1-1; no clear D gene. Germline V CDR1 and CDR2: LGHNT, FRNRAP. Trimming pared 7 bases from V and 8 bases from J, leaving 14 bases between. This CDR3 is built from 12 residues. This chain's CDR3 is CASALGGSEAFF. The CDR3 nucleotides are TGTGCTAGTGCCTTGGGTGGTTCGGAAGCTTTCTTT.

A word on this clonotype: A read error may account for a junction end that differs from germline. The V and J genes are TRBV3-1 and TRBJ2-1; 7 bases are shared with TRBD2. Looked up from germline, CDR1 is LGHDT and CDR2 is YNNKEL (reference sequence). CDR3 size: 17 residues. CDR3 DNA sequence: TGTGCCAGCAGCCAAACATCTAGCGGAGGTCCCTATAATGAGCAGTTCTTC. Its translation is CASSQTSSGGPYNEQFF.

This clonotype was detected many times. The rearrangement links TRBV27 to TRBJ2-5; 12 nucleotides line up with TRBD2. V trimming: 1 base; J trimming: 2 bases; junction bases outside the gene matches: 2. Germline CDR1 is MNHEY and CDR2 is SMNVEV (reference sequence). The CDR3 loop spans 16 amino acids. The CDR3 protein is CASSLLTSGGQETQYF. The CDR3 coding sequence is TGTGCCAGCAGTTTATTGACTAGCGGGGGACAAGAGACCCAGTACTTC.

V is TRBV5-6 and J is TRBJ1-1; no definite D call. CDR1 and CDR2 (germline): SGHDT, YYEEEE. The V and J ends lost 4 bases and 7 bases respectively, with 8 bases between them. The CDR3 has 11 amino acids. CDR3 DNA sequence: TGTGCCAGCAGCCTCGGACTTGAAGCTTTCTTT. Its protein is CASSLGLEAFF.

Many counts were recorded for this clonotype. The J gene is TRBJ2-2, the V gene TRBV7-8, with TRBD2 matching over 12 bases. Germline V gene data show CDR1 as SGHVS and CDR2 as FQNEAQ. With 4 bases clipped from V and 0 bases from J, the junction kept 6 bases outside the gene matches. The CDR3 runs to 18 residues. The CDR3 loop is CASSSRRTSGANTGELFF. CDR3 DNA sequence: TGTGCCAGCAGCTCACGACGGACTAGCGGGGCGAACACCGGGGAGCTGTTTTTT.

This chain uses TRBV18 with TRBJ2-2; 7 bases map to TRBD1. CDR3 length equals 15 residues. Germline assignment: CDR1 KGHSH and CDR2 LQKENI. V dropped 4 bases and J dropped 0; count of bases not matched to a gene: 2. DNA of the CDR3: TGTGCCAGCTCACTCGGACAGGCGAACACCGGGGAGCTGTTTTTT. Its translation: CASSLGQANTGELFF.

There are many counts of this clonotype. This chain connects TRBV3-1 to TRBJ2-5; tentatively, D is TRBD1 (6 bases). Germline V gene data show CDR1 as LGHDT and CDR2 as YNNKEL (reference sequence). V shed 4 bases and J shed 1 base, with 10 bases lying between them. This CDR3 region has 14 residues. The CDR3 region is CASSPRQAQETQYF. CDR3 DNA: TGTGCCAGCAGCCCACGACAGGCCCAAGAGACCCAGTACTTC.

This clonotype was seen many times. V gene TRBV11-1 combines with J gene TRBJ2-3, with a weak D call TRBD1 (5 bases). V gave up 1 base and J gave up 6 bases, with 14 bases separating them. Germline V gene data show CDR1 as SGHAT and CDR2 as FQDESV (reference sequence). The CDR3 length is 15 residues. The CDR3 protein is CASSLVRDSPDTQYF. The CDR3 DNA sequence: TGTGCCAGCAGCTTAGTTCGAGACAGCCCGGATACGCAGTATTTT.

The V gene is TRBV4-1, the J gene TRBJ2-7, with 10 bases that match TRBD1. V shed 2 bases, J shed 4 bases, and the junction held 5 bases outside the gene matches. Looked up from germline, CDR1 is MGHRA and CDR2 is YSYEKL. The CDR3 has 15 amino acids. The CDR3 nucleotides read TGCGCCAGCAGCCAACTGGGACAGGGGTCTTACGAGCAGTACTTC. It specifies CASSQLGQGSYEQYF.